This passage covers 19 T cell receptor beta chains from one sample sequenced in a study of T cells expressing NK-cell markers. TCRdb reprocessed the 5' RACE reads, with one entry per CDR3 protein and no DNA. The table for this sample gives about 150,000 distinct CDR3 sequences. Material for sequencing was blood T cells: a sorted CD56 or NKG2C T cell subset, CD4+ or CD8+ T cells, or bulk PBMC T cells (not recorded which). Every receptor here comes from a woman aged 45-65 years in good health.

The chain carries TRBV3-1 and TRBJ2-7; TCRdb names TRBD2, which stays unverified in the absence of DNA. Germline CDR1 LGHDT, CDR2 YNNKEL (reference sequence). The CDR3 loop spans 15 amino acids. CDR3 protein: CASSPVGSGAYEQYF.

The rearrangement uses TRBV12-3 or TRBV12-4 and TRBJ2-3; the D call of TRBD2 rests on TCRdb alone, since no DNA is present to check it. The CDR3 runs to 19 residues. CDR3 region: CASSFAFGTSGRGGDTQYF.

The rearrangement links TRBV5-6 to TRBJ2-5; there is no DNA to check the TCRdb D call of TRBD2. This CDR3 comprises 15 residues. CDR1 is SGHDT and CDR2 is YYEEEE in the germline V gene. The CDR3 is CASSSAGTSIKTQYF.

V and J are TRBV24-1 and TRBJ1-1; TCRdb's assignment of TRBD1 cannot be checked, as there is no DNA. Germline CDR1 is KGHDR and CDR2 is SFDVKD. The CDR3 has 13 residues. CDR3 region: CATLLGVRSEAFF.

This chain links TRBV7-8 with TRBJ2-5; TCRdb's D gene call, TRBD1, goes unchecked for lack of DNA. The CDR3 has 13 residues. From germline, CDR1 is SGHVS and CDR2 FQNEAQ. The CDR3 loop is CASSGRAEETQYF.

This chain joins TRBV27 and TRBJ2-1; lacking DNA, the TRBD2 call made by TCRdb goes unchecked. CDR1 is MNHEY, CDR2 SMNVEV, per germline (reference sequence). This CDR3 is 16 amino acids long. This chain's CDR3 is CASRFTLAGGNNEQFF.

CDR3 loop: CASTPGLAGGPEDTQYF. V is TRBV5-1 and J is TRBJ2-3; with no DNA, the TCRdb D assignment of TRBD2 cannot be verified. This CDR3 has 17 residues. CDR1 is SGHRS and CDR2 is YFSETQ in the germline V gene.

The J gene is TRBJ2-7, the V gene TRBV4-1. The CDR3 covers 16 residues. Germline CDR1 MGHRA, CDR2 YSYEKL. CDR3 amino acids: CASSQAWPGDSYEQYF.

The chain is built from TRBV12-3 or TRBV12-4 and TRBJ2-7; as DNA is missing, the TRBD2 call by TCRdb cannot be tested. This CDR3 has 14 amino acids. CDR3 protein: CASSDLGGGNEQYF.

CDR3 residues: CASSLGQGTNQPQHF. This chain joins TRBV12-3 or TRBV12-4 and TRBJ1-5; the TCRdb D gene call, TRBD1, has no DNA to confirm it. The CDR3 runs 15 residues.

The chain recombines TRBV27 with TRBJ2-1; the D gene TCRdb calls, TRBD2, cannot be checked with no DNA. The CDR3 spans 17 residues. CDR1 is MNHEY, CDR2 SMNVEV, per germline (reference sequence). This CDR3 is CASSPLVAGDAYNEQFF.

The rearrangement links TRBV27 to TRBJ2-7; TCRdb gives TRBD2 as the D gene, but with no DNA this cannot be confirmed. This CDR3 is built from 14 residues. Germline loops: CDR1 MNHEY, CDR2 SMNVEV (reference sequence). The CDR3: CASRVGLAYYEQYF.

This chain joins TRBV20-1 and TRBJ2-1; TCRdb's D call, TRBD2, is unchecked because there is no DNA. Germline-derived CDR1 and CDR2 are DFQATT and SNEGSKA (reference sequence). This CDR3 region has 15 residues. The CDR3 sequence: CSARSTAGDWDEQFF.

This chain links TRBV7-9 with TRBJ2-1; the TCRdb call, TRBD1, lacks DNA for checking. Germline CDR1 reads SEHNR; CDR2 reads FQNEAQ (reference sequence). The length of the CDR3 is 11 residues. The CDR3 spells CASSPPGEQFF. The full variable domain, with the rest looked up from reference TRBV7-9 and TRBJ2-1, is DTGVSQNPRHKITKRGQNVTFRCDPISEHNRLYWYRQTLGQGPEFLTYFQNEAQLEKSRLLSDRFSAERPKGSFSTLEIQRTEQGDSAMYLCASSPPGEQFFGPGTRLTVL.

CDR3 protein: CARGGSLSSEQYF. The genes are TRBV2 and TRBJ2-7; no DNA is available, so the TRBD2 call from TCRdb remains unchecked. The V gene's germline CDR1 is SNHLY and CDR2 FYNNEI. The CDR3 spans 13 residues. Looking up the rest from reference TRBV2 and TRBJ2-7 gives the full variable domain: EPEVTQTPSHQVTQMGQEVILRCVPISNHLYFYWYRQILGQKVEFLVSFYNNEISEKSEIFDDQFSVERPDGSNFTLKIRSTKLEDSAMYFCARGGSLSSEQYFGPGTRLTVT.

V and J are TRBV12-3 or TRBV12-4 and TRBJ2-2. The length of the CDR3 is 15 residues. CDR3 sequence reads: CASSLGLEAVGELFF.

The V gene is TRBV7-6, the J gene TRBJ1-4. Germline V gene data show CDR1 as SGHVS and CDR2 as FNYEAQ. CDR3 length: 15 amino acids. This CDR3 reads CASSPDLSTNEKLFF.

The V gene is TRBV4-2, the J gene TRBJ2-1. Germline V lookup: CDR1 LGHNA, CDR2 YNFKEQ. The CDR3 is made up of 13 amino acids. The chain's CDR3 is CASSHSGAYEQFF.

CDR3 region: CASSQEGLAGPYTDTQYF. J is TRBJ2-3 and V is TRBV3-1; TCRdb returns TRBD2, unconfirmable since there is no DNA. The CDR3 contains 18 residues. Germline V gene sequence: CDR1 LGHDT, CDR2 YNNKEL (reference sequence).